The T cell receptor beta chain under discussion was sequenced for a study of blood T cells in healthy people across ages. Study results and limitations: Correlation between TCR beta diversity and naive T cell percentage was strong.

This CDR3 is 13 amino acids long. CDR1 and CDR2 from the germline V gene are LGHNA and YSLEER. Roughly 10 milliliters of peripheral blood were drawn from each donor. Total RNA extraction produced at least 6 micrograms (per sample) for the study. The second PCR ran roughly 6 to 11 cycles with a sample-barcoded 5' primer and J-beta primers. Each cDNA molecule received a tag from a template-switch adaptor that had 12 random nucleotides. TCRdb re-analysed the 5' RACE reads in MiXCR, keeping a single row per CDR3 protein. The sample shows approximately 1,700,000 distinct CDR3 sequences, more than 35% of them seen only once. With respect to this clonotype: Its target is not known.

The V call is TRBV4-3, the J call TRBJ2-7; D is unresolved. The J call is doubtful: the DNA matches TRBJ2-5 better. Sequences were obtained from blood. This clonotype was obtained from a human donor in good health. The CDR3 DNA reads as TGCGCCAGCAGCCAAGAAATGAGAGAGACCCAGTACTTC. Its protein is CASSQEMRETQYF.